Listed below are T cell receptor beta chains from one sample, sequenced in a study of beta chain features in type 1 diabetes. Assay: immunoSEQ multiplex PCR; the TCRdb copy retains only in-frame clones and omits some. The top ten hold 0.035% to 0.04% of the sample, which has fewer than 500,000 clones, more than 11% seen once. Material: naive CD4+ T cells from blood. These receptors all stem from a man aged 25-45 years in good health. The CDR3 runs from the conserved cysteine through the conserved F or W. D genes are given only for firm matches. The size entry is marked missing in some rows and otherwise reads once, few, many or a size class.

CASSQGRGHLYNEQFF,TGCGCCAGCAGCCAAGGGAGGGGACACCTCTACAATGAGCAGTTCTTC,NA,NA,TRBJ2-1,TRBV4-1
CASSESGRGYTF,TGTGCCAGCAGTGAATCAGGGAGGGGCTACACCTTC,few,NA,TRBJ1-2,TRBV25-1
CASSRTGPRNEQFF,TGTGCCAGCAGCCGCACGGGACCTCGCAATGAGCAGTTCTTC,NA,NA,TRBJ2-1,TRBV7-9
CASSAPSIGAQRSDTQYF,TGTGCCAGCAGTGCTCCTTCGATCGGGGCCCAGCGATCAGATACGCAGTATTTT,NA,NA,TRBJ2-3,TRBV25-1
CSAWTANQPQHF,TGCAGCGCCTGGACAGCCAATCAGCCCCAGCATTTT,few,NA,TRBJ1-5,TRBV29-1
CASSARLAGGQTQYF,TGTGCCAGCAGCGCAAGACTAGCGGGGGGGCAGACCCAGTACTTC,NA,TRBD2,TRBJ2-5,TRBV7-6
CASSPGRGETQYF,TGTGCCAGTAGTCCCGGACGGGGAGAGACCCAGTACTTC,NA,NA,TRBJ2-5,TRBV19
CAYRTGPGQPQHF,TGTGCCTACCGGACAGGGCCCGGTCAGCCCCAGCATTTT,NA,TRBD1,TRBJ1-5,TRBV30
CAIRLGPRDTNYGYTF,TGTGCCATCAGGCTTGGGCCGAGGGATACTAACTATGGCTACACCTTC,few,NA,TRBJ1-2,TRBV10-3
CAISDSDSGANVLTF,TGTGCCATCAGTGACTCGGACTCTGGGGCCAACGTCCTGACTTTC,few,NA,TRBJ2-6,TRBV10-3
CASRLAARSNEQFF,TGTGCCAGTAGGTTAGCGGCTCGATCCAATGAGCAGTTCTTC,few,NA,TRBJ2-1,TRBV19
CANSGTDTQYF,TGTGCCAATAGCGGCACAGATACGCAGTATTTT,NA,NA,TRBJ2-3,TRBV9
CASSSKGGSGGEQYF,TGTGCCAGCAGCTCTAAGGGAGGGTCCGGAGGCGAGCAGTACTTC,NA,TRBD2,TRBJ2-7,TRBV7-9
CASTHSVDTQYF,TGTGCCAGCACCCACTCAGTAGATACGCAGTATTTT,NA,NA,TRBJ2-3,TRBV6-5
CASRRQGSAYGYTF,TGTGCCAGCAGGAGACAGGGGTCCGCCTATGGCTACACCTTC,NA,TRBD1,TRBJ1-2,TRBV6-1
CASSQDLVGYYEQYF,TGCGCCAGCAGCCAAGATCTTGTCGGCTACTACGAGCAGTACTTC,NA,NA,TRBJ2-7,TRBV4-3
CASSRGTPAAGELFF,TGTGCCAGCAGCCGAGGGACACCAGCAGCCGGGGAGCTGTTTTTT,NA,NA,TRBJ2-2,TRBV7-2
CAWSVVGETQYF,TGTGCCTGGAGCGTGGTGGGAGAGACCCAGTACTTC,few,NA,TRBJ2-5,TRBV30
CASSQDPTPVDTQYF,TGCGCCAGCAGCCAAGACCCCACCCCCGTGGATACGCAGTATTTT,few,NA,TRBJ2-3,TRBV4-1
CASSDEGGLSTEAFF,TGTGCCAGCAGTGACGAGGGTGGTTTAAGCACTGAAGCTTTCTTT,few,NA,TRBJ1-1,TRBV25-1
CSVAGTGELFF,TGCAGCGTTGCCGGGACCGGGGAGCTGTTTTTT,few,NA,TRBJ2-2,TRBV29-1
CASSMEGRGDYGYTF,TGTGCCAGTAGTATGGAGGGACGGGGTGACTATGGCTACACCTTC,few,NA,TRBJ1-2,TRBV19
CASSYEANYGYTF,TGTGCCAGCAGTTACGAGGCTAACTATGGCTACACCTTC,NA,NA,TRBJ1-2,TRBV6-5
CASSPRTSGVEQFF,TGTGCCAGCAGCCCACGGACTAGCGGGGTTGAGCAGTTCTTC,NA,TRBD2,TRBJ2-1,TRBV13
CASSPPGQGNYEQYF,TGTGCCAGCTCACCCCCGGGACAGGGGAACTACGAGCAGTACTTC,few,TRBD1,TRBJ2-7,TRBV18
CAIKTGQETQYF,TGTGCCATCAAGACAGGACAAGAGACCCAGTACTTC,few,NA,TRBJ2-5,TRBV10-3
CASSLDRVFYEQYF,TGTGCCAGCAGCTTAGACAGGGTATTCTACGAGCAGTACTTC,few,NA,TRBJ2-7,TRBV7-2
CASSLPGSRNTQYF,TGTGCCAGCAGTCTCCCTGGGAGCCGCAATACGCAGTATTTT,NA,NA,TRBJ2-3,TRBV7-9
CASSRSQGLYEQYF,TGTGCCAGCAGTCGTTCTCAGGGCCTCTACGAGCAGTACTTC,NA,NA,TRBJ2-7,TRBV2
CASSPASGYEQYF,TGTGCCAGCAGCCCGGCTAGCGGCTACGAGCAGTACTTC,few,TRBD2,TRBJ2-7,TRBV7-2
CAIRCSNQPQHF,TGTGCCATACGTTGTAGCAATCAGCCCCAGCATTTT,few,NA,TRBJ1-5,TRBV21-1
CASSSGTGTTDTQYF,TGTGCCAGCAGCTCCGGGACTGGTACCACAGATACGCAGTATTTT,few,NA,TRBJ2-3,TRBV7-9
CASSVTLGNEQFF,TGTGCCAGCAGTGTGACACTCGGCAATGAGCAGTTCTTC,few,NA,TRBJ2-1,TRBV6-1
CASSLASGGTDTQYF,TGTGCCAGCAGCTTAGCTAGCGGGGGCACAGATACGCAGTATTTT,NA,TRBD2,TRBJ2-3,TRBV11-2
CSGNRVLSRGPDQAFF,TGCAGCGGGAACAGGGTCCTCAGCCGGGGCCCTGATCAAGCTTTCTTT,NA,NA,TRBJ1-1,TRBV29-1
CASSQDQTGANSGANVLTF,TGTGCCAGCAGCCAAGATCAGACAGGGGCGAACTCTGGGGCCAACGTCCTGACTTTC,few,TRBD1,TRBJ2-6,TRBV4-2
CASSLTGYNEQFF,TGTGCCAGCAGTTTGACAGGGTACAATGAGCAGTTCTTC,few,TRBD1,TRBJ2-1,TRBV28
CASSLSGAGLVETQYF,TGTGCCAGCAGCTTAAGTGGGGCGGGCCTGGTGGAGACCCAGTACTTC,NA,NA,TRBJ2-5,TRBV7-2
CASNFIEGTDGYTF,TGTGCCAGCAACTTCATTGAGGGCACGGATGGCTACACCTTC,NA,NA,TRBJ1-2,TRBV9
CASSFLDEGGTQYF,TGTGCCAGCAGCTTCTTGGACGAAGGGGGTACGCAGTATTTT,NA,NA,TRBJ2-3,TRBV7-3
CASSVDLAGEQYF,TGTGCCAGCAGCGTAGACCTGGCCGGTGAGCAGTACTTC,NA,NA,TRBJ2-7,TRBV9
CASSYSGRDYEQYF,TGTGCCAGCAGTTACTCAGGCAGGGACTACGAGCAGTACTTC,NA,NA,TRBJ2-7,TRBV6-5
CAYTRAQYF,TGTGCCTACACCCGGGCCCAGTACTTC,few,NA,TRBJ2-5,TRBV6-5
CAWRGLAFNEQFF,TGTGCCTGGAGGGGACTAGCGTTCAATGAGCAGTTCTTC,few,TRBD2,TRBJ2-1,TRBV30
CASGTDTYEQYF,TGTGCCAGTGGGACGGATACCTACGAGCAGTACTTC,NA,NA,TRBJ2-7,TRBV6-5
CASSIPEGTRTDTQYF,TGTGCCAGCAGCATCCCGGAGGGGACGAGGACAGATACGCAGTATTTT,NA,NA,TRBJ2-3,TRBV7-8
CASTATSGRADTQYF,TGTGCCAGCACCGCGACTAGCGGGAGAGCAGATACGCAGTATTTT,few,TRBD2,TRBJ2-3,TRBV2
CAMGTSGSDEQFF,TGTGCCATGGGGACTAGCGGGAGTGATGAGCAGTTCTTC,few,TRBD2,TRBJ2-1,TRBV10-3
CASTPGGQETQYF,TGTGCCAGTACGCCGGGGGGGCAAGAGACCCAGTACTTC,NA,TRBD2,TRBJ2-5,TRBV19
CASMVRSNTEAFF,TGCGCCAGCATGGTCAGATCGAACACTGAAGCTTTCTTT,few,NA,TRBJ1-1,TRBV5-1
CASSSEGDGYTF,TGTGCCAGCAGCTCAGAGGGGGATGGCTACACCTTC,few,NA,TRBJ1-2,TRBV11-2
CASSRTSGSPGTGELFF,TGTGCCAGCAGTCGGACTAGCGGGAGTCCGGGCACCGGGGAGCTGTTTTTT,few,TRBD2,TRBJ2-2,TRBV25-1